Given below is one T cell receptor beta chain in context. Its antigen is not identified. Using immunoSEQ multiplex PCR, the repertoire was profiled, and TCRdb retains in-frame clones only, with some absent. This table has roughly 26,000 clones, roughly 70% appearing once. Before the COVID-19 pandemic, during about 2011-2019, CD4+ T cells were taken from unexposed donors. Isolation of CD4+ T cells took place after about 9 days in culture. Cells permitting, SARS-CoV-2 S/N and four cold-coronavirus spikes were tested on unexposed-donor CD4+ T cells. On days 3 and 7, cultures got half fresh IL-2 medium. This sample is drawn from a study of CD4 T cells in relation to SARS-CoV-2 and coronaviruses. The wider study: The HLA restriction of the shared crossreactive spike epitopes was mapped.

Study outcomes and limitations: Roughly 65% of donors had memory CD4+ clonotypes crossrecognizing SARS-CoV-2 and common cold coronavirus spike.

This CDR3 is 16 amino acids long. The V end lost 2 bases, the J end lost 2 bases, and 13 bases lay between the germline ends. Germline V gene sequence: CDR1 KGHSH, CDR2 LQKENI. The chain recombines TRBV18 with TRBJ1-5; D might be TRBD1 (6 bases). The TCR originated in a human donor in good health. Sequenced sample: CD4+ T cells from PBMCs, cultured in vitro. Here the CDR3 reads CASSPGGPLRNQPQHF. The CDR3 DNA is TGTGCCAGCTCACCAGGGGGCCCGCTCCGCAATCAGCCCCAGCATTTT.